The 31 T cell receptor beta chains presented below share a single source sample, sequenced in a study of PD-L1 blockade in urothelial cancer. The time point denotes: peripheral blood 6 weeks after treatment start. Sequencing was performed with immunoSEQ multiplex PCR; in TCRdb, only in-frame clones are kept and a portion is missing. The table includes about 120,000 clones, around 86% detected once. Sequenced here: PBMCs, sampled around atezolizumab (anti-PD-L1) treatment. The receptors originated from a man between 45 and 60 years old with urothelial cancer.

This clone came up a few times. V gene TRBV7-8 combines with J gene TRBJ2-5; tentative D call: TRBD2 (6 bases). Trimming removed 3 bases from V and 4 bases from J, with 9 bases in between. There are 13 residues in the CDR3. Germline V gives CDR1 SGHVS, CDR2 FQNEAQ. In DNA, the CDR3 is TGTGCCAGCAGCTTGGGGAGGACAGAGACCCAGTACTTC. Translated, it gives CASSLGRTETQYF.

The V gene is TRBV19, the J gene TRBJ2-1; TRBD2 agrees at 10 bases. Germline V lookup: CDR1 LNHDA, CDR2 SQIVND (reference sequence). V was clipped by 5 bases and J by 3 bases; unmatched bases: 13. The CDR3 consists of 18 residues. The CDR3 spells CASSLRALAGGLYNEQFF. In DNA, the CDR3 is TGTGCCAGTAGTCTGAGAGCTTTAGCGGGAGGTCTCTACAATGAGCAGTTCTTC.

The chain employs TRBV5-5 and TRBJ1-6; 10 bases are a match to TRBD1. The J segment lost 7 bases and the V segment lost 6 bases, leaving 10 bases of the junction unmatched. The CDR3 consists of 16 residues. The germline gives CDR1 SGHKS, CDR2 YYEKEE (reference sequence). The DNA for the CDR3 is TGTGCCAGCAACCAGGTAGCGGGACAGGGGAATTCACCCCTCCACTTT. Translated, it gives CASNQVAGQGNSPLHF.

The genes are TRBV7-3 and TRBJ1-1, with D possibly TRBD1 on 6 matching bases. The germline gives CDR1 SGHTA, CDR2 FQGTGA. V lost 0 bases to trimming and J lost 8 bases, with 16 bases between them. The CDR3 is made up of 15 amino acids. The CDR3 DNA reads TGTGCCAGCAGCTTAACGGTCCTGGGGCAGGGGGAAGCTTTCTTT. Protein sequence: CASSLTVLGQGEAFF.

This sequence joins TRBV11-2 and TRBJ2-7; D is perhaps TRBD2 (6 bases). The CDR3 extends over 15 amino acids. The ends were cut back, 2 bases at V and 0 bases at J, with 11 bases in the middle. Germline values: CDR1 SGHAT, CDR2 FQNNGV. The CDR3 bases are TGTGCCAGCAGCTTATATGCGGGAACCTCCTACGAGCAGTACTTC. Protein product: CASSLYAGTSYEQYF.

CDR3 sequence reads: CASSLGGRGLQETQYF. CDR3 DNA sequence: TGTGCCAGCAGCTTAGGGGGCAGGGGGCTCCAAGAGACCCAGTACTTC. The rearrangement links TRBV7-6 to TRBJ2-5; 8 nucleotides line up with TRBD1. Germline-derived CDR1 and CDR2 are SGHVS and FNYEAQ. The CDR3 has 16 residues. The V and J ends lost 1 base and 1 base, in that order; junction bases with no gene match: 5.

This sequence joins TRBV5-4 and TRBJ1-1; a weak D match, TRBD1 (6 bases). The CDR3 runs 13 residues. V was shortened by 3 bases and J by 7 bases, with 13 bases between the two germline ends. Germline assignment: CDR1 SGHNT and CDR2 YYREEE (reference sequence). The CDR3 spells CASSSTGIGEAFF. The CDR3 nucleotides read TGTGCCAGCAGCTCCACAGGGATCGGTGAAGCTTTCTTT.

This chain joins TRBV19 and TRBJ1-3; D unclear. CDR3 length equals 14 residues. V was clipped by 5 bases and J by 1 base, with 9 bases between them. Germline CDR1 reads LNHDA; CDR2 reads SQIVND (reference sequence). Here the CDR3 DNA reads TGTGCCAGTAGTCCTTACAGTTCTGGAAACACCATATATTTT. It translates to CASSPYSSGNTIYF.

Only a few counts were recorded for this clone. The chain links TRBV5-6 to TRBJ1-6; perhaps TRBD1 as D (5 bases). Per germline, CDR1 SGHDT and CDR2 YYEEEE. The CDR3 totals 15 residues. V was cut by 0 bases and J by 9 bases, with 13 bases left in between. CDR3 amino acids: CASSLVAGLGSPLHF. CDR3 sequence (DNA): TGTGCCAGCAGCTTGGTGGCAGGGCTTGGTTCACCCCTCCACTTT.

In nucleotides, the CDR3 is TGTGCCAGCAGCCCGGGACAGCTCCCCTATCAGCCCCAGCATTTT. As protein: CASSPGQLPYQPQHF. The chain employs TRBV6-5 and TRBJ1-5, with 7 bases that match TRBD1. The CDR3 has 15 amino acids. The ends lost 6 bases at V and 5 bases at J; junction bases unmatched: 10. Germline V gene data show CDR1 as MNHEY and CDR2 as SVGAGI.

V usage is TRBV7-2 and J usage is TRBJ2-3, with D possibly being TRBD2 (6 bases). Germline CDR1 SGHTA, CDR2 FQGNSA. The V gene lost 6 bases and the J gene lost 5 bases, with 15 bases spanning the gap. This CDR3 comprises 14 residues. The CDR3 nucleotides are TGTGCCAGCAGAATTGGAGGAGGGCAAGATACGCAGTATTTT. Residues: CASRIGGGQDTQYF.

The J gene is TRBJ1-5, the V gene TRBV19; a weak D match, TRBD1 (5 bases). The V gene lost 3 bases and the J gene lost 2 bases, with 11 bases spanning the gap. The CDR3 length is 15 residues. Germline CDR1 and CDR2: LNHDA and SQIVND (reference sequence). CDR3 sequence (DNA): TGTGCCAGTAGTATTTATGGAGGGGGCAATCAGCCCCAGCATTTT. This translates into CASSIYGGGNQPQHF.

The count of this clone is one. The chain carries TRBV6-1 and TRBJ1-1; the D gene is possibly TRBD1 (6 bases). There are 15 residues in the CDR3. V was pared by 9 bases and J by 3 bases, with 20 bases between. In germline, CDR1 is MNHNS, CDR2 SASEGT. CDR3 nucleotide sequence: TGTGCCAGGTCCAGACGCAGGGGATGGGACACTGAAGCTTTCTTT. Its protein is CARSRRRGWDTEAFF.

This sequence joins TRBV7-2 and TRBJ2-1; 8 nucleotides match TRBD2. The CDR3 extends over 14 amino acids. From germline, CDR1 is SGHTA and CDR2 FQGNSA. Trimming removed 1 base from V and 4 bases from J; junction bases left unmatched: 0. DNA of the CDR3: TGTGCCAGCAGCTTAGGACTAGCGTACAATGAGCAGTTCTTC. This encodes CASSLGLAYNEQFF.

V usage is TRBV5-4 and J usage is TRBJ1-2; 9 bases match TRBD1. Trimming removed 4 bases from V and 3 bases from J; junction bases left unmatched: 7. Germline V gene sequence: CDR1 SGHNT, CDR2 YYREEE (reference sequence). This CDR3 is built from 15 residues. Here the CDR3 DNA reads TGTGCCAGCAGCGGGGGACAGGGTGGGCACTATGGCTACACCTTC. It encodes CASSGGQGGHYGYTF.

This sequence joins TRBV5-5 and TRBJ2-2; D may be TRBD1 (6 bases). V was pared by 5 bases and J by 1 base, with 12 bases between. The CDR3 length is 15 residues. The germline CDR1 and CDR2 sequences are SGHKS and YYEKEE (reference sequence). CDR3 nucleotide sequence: TGTGCCAGCAGATGGGACACGGGGAACACCGGGGAGCTGTTTTTT. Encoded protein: CASRWDTGNTGELFF.

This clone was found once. The CDR3 bases are TGTGCCAGCAGTGCAGACGAGCAGTACTTC. Translation gives CASSADEQYF. The chain carries TRBV2 and TRBJ2-7; D uncertain. Trimming pared 4 bases from V and 5 bases from J, leaving 3 bases between. Per germline, CDR1 SNHLY and CDR2 FYNNEI. This CDR3 has 10 residues. The full variable domain, in which reference TRBV2 and TRBJ2-7 provide the parts outside the CDR3, is EPEVTQTPSHQVTQMGQEVILRCVPISNHLYFYWYRQILGQKVEFLVSFYNNEISEKSEIFDDQFSVERPDGSNFTLKIRSTKLEDSAMYFCASSADEQYFGPGTRLTVT.

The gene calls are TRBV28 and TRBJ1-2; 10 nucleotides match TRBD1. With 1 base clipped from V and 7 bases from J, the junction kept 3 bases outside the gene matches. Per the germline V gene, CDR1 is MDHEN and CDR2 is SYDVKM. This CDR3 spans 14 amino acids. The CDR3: CASSLLTGGTGYTF. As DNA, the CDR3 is TGTGCCAGCAGTTTATTGACAGGGGGCACTGGCTACACCTTC.

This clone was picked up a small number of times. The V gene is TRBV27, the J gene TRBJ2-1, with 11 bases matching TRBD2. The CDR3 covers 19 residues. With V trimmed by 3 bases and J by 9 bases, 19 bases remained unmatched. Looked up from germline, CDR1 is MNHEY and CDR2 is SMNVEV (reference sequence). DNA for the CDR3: TGTGCCAGCAGTTTTGAGGTACTAGCGGGAGAAAAAACCGGTGGTGAGCAGTTCTTC. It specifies CASSFEVLAGEKTGGEQFF.

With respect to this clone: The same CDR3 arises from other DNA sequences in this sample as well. The CDR3 nucleotides read TGTGCCAGCAGTTTATACAGGAACACTGAAGCTTTCTTT. This gives the protein CASSLYRNTEAFF. V usage is TRBV27 and J usage is TRBJ1-1; D not certain. V dropped 1 base and J dropped 1 base, with 4 bases sitting between them. From germline, CDR1 is MNHEY and CDR2 SMNVEV (reference sequence). CDR3 size: 13 residues.

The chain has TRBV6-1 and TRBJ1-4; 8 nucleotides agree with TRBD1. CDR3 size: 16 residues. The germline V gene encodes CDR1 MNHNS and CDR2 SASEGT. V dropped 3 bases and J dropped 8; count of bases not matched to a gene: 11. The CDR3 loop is CASSDQVWTGKEKLFF. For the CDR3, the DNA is TGTGCCAGCAGTGACCAGGTGTGGACAGGGAAAGAAAAACTGTTTTTT.

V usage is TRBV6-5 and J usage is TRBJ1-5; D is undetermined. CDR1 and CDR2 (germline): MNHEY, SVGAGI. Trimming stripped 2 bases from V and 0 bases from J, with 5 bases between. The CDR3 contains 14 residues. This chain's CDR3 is CASSYPHSNQPQHF. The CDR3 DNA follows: TGTGCCAGCAGTTACCCCCATAGCAATCAGCCCCAGCATTTT.

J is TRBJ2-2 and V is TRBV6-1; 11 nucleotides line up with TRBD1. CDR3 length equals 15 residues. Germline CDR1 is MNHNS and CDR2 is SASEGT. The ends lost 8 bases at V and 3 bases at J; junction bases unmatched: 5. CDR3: CASSGQGADTGELFF. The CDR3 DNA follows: TGTGCCAGCTCCGGACAGGGGGCCGACACCGGGGAGCTGTTTTTT.

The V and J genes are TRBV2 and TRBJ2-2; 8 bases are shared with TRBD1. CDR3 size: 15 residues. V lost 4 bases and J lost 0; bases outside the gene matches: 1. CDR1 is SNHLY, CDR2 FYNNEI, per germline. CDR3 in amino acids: CASSGQGTNTGELFF. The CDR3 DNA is TGTGCCAGCAGTGGACAGGGGACGAACACCGGGGAGCTGTTTTTT.

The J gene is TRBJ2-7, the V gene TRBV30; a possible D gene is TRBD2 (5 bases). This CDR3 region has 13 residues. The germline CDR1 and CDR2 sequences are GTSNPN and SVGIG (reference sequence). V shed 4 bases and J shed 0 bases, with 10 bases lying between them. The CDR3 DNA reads TGTGCCTGGAACAGCGGCATCTCCTACGAGCAGTACTTC. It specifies CAWNSGISYEQYF.

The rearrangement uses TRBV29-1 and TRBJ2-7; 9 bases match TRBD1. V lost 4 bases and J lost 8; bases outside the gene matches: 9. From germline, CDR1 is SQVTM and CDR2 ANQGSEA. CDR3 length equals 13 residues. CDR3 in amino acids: CSVVTGGRLQQYF. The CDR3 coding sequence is TGCAGCGTTGTGACAGGGGGGCGTCTCCAGCAGTACTTC.

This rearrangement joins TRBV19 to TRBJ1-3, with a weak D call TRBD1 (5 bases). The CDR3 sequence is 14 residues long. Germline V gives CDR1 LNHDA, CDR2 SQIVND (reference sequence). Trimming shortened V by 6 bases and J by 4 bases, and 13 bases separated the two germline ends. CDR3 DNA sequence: TGTGCCAGTAGAATGGGAGGGGACGGAAACACCATATATTTT. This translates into CASRMGGDGNTIYF.

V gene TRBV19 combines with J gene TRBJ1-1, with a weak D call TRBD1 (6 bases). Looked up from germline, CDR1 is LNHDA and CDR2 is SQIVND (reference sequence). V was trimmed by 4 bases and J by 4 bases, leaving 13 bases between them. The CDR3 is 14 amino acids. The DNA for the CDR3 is TGTGCCAGTAGTACCCACAGGGAAGGCACTGAAGCTTTCTTT. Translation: CASSTHREGTEAFF.

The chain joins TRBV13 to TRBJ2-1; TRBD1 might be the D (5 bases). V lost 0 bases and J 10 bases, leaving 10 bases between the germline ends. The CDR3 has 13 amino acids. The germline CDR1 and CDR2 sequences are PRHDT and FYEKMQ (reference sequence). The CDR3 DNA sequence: TGTGCCAGCAGCTTAGGGGCAACAGGAGAGCAGTTCTTC. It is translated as CASSLGATGEQFF. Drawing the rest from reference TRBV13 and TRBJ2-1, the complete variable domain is AAGVIQSPRHLIKEKRETATLKCYPIPRHDTVYWYQQGPGQDPQFLISFYEKMQSDKGSIPDRFSAQQFSDYHSELNMSSLELGDSALYFCASSLGATGEQFFGPGTRLTVL.

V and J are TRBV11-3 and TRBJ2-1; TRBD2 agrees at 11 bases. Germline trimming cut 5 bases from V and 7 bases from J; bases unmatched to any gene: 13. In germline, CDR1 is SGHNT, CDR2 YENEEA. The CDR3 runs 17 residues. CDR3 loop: CASSPGGSGRVGNEQFF. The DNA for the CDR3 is TGTGCCAGCAGCCCAGGGGGTAGCGGGAGGGTCGGAAATGAGCAGTTCTTC.

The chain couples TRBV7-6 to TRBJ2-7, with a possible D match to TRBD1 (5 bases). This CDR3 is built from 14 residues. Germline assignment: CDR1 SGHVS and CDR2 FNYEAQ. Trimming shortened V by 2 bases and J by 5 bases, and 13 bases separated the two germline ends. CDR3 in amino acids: CASSLPTGGDEQYF. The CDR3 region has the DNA TGTGCCAGCAGCTTACCCACAGGTGGCGACGAGCAGTACTTC.